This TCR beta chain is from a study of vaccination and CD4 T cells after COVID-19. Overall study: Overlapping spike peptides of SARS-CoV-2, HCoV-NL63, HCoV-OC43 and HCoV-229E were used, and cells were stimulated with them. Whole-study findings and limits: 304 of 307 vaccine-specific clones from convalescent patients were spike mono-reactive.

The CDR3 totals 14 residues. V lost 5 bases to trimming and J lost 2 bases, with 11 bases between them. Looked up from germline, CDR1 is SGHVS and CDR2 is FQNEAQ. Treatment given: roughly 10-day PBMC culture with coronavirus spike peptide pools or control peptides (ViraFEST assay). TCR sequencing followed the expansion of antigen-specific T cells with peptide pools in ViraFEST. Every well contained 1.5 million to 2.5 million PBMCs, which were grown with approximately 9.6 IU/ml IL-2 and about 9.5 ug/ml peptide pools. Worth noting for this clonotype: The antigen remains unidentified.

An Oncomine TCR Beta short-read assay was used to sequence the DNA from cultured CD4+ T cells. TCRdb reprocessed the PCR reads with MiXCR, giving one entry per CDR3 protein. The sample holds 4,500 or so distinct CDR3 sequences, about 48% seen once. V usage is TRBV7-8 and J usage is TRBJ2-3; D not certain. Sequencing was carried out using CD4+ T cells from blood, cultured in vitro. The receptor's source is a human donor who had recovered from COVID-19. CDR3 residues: CASSPRWATDTQYF. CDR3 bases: TGTGCCAGCAGCCCCCGGTGGGCCACAGATACGCAGTATTTT.